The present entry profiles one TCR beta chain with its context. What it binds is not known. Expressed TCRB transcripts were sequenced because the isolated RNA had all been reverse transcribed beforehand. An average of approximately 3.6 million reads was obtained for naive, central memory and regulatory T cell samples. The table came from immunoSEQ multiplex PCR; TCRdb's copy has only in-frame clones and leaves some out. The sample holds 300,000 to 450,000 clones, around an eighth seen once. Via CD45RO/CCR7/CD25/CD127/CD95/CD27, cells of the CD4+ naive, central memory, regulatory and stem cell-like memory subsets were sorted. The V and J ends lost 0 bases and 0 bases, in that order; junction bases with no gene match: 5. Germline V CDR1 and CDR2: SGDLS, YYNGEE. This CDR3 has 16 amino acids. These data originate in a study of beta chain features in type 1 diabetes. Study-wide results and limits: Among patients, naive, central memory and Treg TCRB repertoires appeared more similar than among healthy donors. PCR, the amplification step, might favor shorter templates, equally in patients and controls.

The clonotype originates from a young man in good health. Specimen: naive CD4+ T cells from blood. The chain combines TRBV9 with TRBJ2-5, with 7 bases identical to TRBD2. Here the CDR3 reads CASSVGVAGYQETQYF. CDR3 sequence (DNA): TGTGCCAGCAGCGTAGGAGTAGCGGGTTACCAAGAGACCCAGTACTTC.